This TCR beta chain was identified in a study of Ad26.COV2.S vaccination and SARS-CoV-2 variants. Broader study findings: Breadth measured for non-spike TCRs was similar across vaccine and placebo recipients. Substantial post-vaccination breadth of spike-specific CD8+ and CD4+ T cell responses was reported. Total responses of T cells may have been underestimated by the analyses of TCR breadth and depth.

This table comes from immunoSEQ multiplex PCR, and its TCRdb copy is limited to in-frame clones, with some not included. The table shows about 480,000 clones, with around 88% occurring only once. For this clone: Its antigen is undetermined.

The CDR3 runs 15 residues. Between the trimmed V and J ends, which lost 0 bases and 2 bases, there was a span of 10 bases. The germline CDR1 and CDR2 sequences are SGHRS and YFSETQ. Treatment noted: 15 to 20 received Ad26.COV2.S at low or high dose, single or two shots; a few received placebo; per-sample allocation not given. Sample collection was performed on day 63 after the first vaccine or placebo injection. Its platform was an Ad26 vector, and its expressed antigen was Wuhan-strain SARS-CoV-2 spike. The sequence was obtained from a person between 18 and 65 years old who received the Ad26.COV2.S COVID-19 vaccine or a placebo. The input for sequencing was peripheral blood, taken in a trial of Ad26.COV2.S vaccine versus placebo. The rearrangement uses TRBV5-1 and TRBJ2-3; possible D gene TRBD1, 5 bases. CDR3 in amino acids: CASSLVDRYTDTQYF. In DNA, the CDR3 is TGCGCCAGCAGCTTGGTCGACAGATACACAGATACGCAGTATTTT.